This T cell receptor (beta chain) comes out of a study of cytomegalovirus exposure and HLA in healthy donors. Trimming took off 0 bases at V and 6 bases at J, with 17 bases between the two ends. From germline, CDR1 is LGHNA and CDR2 YNFKEQ. The CDR3 length is 17 residues. Use of 60 Vbeta and 13 Jbeta primers characterized the PCR. TCRdb's copy holds only in-frame clones and misses some; the assay was immunoSEQ multiplex PCR. The sample holds almost 200,000 clones; around 76% are singletons and the top ten take under 2%. The TCR sequence derives from a man younger than 40 in good health and CMV-seronegative. This chain joins TRBV4-2 and TRBJ2-2, with D perhaps matching TRBD2 (5 bases). Input material: PBMCs. CDR3 residues: CASSQDVVGAKAGELFF. CDR3 in DNA: TGTGCCAGCAGCCAAGACGTAGTGGGAGCAAAGGCCGGGGAGCTGTTTTTT.